The 15 T cell receptor beta chains below all came from one sample that was sequenced in a study of beta chain features in type 1 diabetes. Expressed TCRB transcripts were sequenced because the entire RNA isolate underwent reverse transcription. TCRdb keeps only in-frame clones here, not all; method: immunoSEQ multiplex PCR. The sample consists of about 660,000 clones, roughly 13% of them appearing once. No antigen is known for these receptors. General study points: For Type 1 diabetes patients, all four CD4+ subsets carried TCRB CDR3s that were moderately but significantly shorter.

The sample comprised naive CD4+ T cells from blood. The receptors here all came from a man aged 18 to 29 with type 1 diabetes.

CDR3 amino acids: CASSLRLGTEAFF. The CDR3 region has the DNA TGTGCCAGCAGCCTAAGACTGGGGACTGAAGCTTTCTTT. J is TRBJ1-1 and V is TRBV7-3; no reliable D call. The CDR3 sequence is 13 residues long. The V end lost 5 bases, the J end lost 5 bases, and 12 bases lay between the germline ends. CDR1 is SGHTA, CDR2 FQGTGA, per germline. The full variable domain, with the rest looked up from reference TRBV7-3 and TRBJ1-1, is GAGVSQTPSNKVTEKGKYVELRCDPISGHTALYWYRQSLGQGPEFLIYFQGTGAADDSGLPNDRFFAVRPEGSVSTLKIQRTERGDSAVYLCASSLRLGTEAFFGQGTRLTVV.

The V gene is TRBV4-1, the J gene TRBJ1-2; tentatively, D is TRBD1 (5 bases). The CDR3 consists of 16 residues. The V gene lost 2 bases and the J gene lost 4 bases, with 17 bases spanning the gap. In germline, CDR1 is MGHRA, CDR2 YSYEKL. CDR3 bases: TGCGCCAGCAGCCAACCAACAAGACAGCTTAGCTATGGCTACACCTTC. Encoded protein: CASSQPTRQLSYGYTF.

CDR3 sequence: CASSHVEQPDTQYF. The CDR3 nucleotides read TGTGCCAGCAGCCATGTCGAACAACCAGATACGCAGTATTTT. The V and J genes are TRBV4-2 and TRBJ2-3, with D unresolved. Germline V lookup: CDR1 LGHNA, CDR2 YNFKEQ. V lost 3 bases to trimming and J lost 4 bases, with 11 bases between them. The CDR3 contains 14 residues.

This rearrangement joins TRBV6-6 to TRBJ2-7; D tentatively fits TRBD1 or TRBD2 (6 bases each). This CDR3 comprises 11 residues. V dropped 6 bases and J dropped 10 bases, with 13 bases sitting between them. Germline-derived CDR1 and CDR2 are MNHNY and SVGAGI (reference sequence). In DNA, the CDR3 is TGTGCCAGCAGAACCGAGGGGGGACAGTACTTC. The encoded protein is CASRTEGGQYF.

This sequence joins TRBV5-6 and TRBJ2-7; the D is unclear. Trimming stripped 0 bases from V and 1 base from J, with 5 bases between. Germline CDR1 is SGHDT and CDR2 is YYEEEE. This CDR3 contains 13 residues. CDR3 protein: CASSLGISYEQYF. The CDR3 region has the DNA TGTGCCAGCAGCTTGGGGATTTCCTACGAGCAGTACTTC.

Concerning this clone: Other DNA sequences in this specimen translate into the identical CDR3. The chain employs TRBV7-2 and TRBJ1-6; the match to TRBD1 covers 9 bases. The CDR3 runs to 13 residues. The V gene end was trimmed by 5 bases and the J gene end by 10 bases; junction bases not matched to a gene: 3. Germline V gives CDR1 SGHTA, CDR2 FQGNSA. CDR3 amino acids: CASSLDRGSPLHF. CDR3 DNA: TGTGCCAGCAGCCTTGACAGGGGGTCACCCCTCCACTTT. Variable domain in full (rest from reference TRBV7-2 and TRBJ1-6): GAGVSQSPSNKVTEKGKDVELRCDPISGHTALYWYRQSLGQGLEFLIYFQGNSAPDKSGLPSDRFSAERTGGSVSTLTIQRTQQEDSAVYLCASSLDRGSPLHFGNGTRLTVT.

The chain joins TRBV30 to TRBJ2-1, with D unresolved. The CDR3 sequence is 13 residues long. V shed 4 bases and J shed 5 bases, with 12 bases lying between them. Germline lookup yields CDR1 GTSNPN and CDR2 SVGIG (reference sequence). In nucleotides, the CDR3 is TGTGCCTGGAAGGGTAGAGCACACAATGAGCAGTTCTTC. Amino acids: CAWKGRAHNEQFF.

This clone was detected only a few times. The chain links TRBV5-6 to TRBJ2-5; possibly TRBD1 for D (6 bases). The germline V gene encodes CDR1 SGHDT and CDR2 YYEEEE. The CDR3 covers 14 residues. Between the trimmed V and J ends, which lost 6 bases and 5 bases, there was a span of 17 bases. The DNA for the CDR3 is TGTGCCAGCACCCCCAGCGTGGGGGCGGAGACCCAGTACTTC. Protein product: CASTPSVGAETQYF.

V usage is TRBV7-9 and J usage is TRBJ1-1, with 9 bases lining up with TRBD1. The CDR3 is 14 amino acids. Germline trimming cut 5 bases from V and 3 bases from J; bases unmatched to any gene: 4. CDR1 and CDR2 from the germline V gene are SEHNR and FQNEAQ (reference sequence). The CDR3 is CASSPTGGHTEAFF. In DNA, the CDR3 is TGTGCCAGCAGCCCCACAGGGGGCCACACTGAAGCTTTCTTT.

The chain combines TRBV7-6 with TRBJ2-5; TRBD2 might be the D (5 bases). The germline V gene has CDR1 SGHVS and CDR2 FNYEAQ. V shed 5 bases and J shed 4 bases, with 5 bases lying between them. The CDR3 spans 11 residues. CDR3 amino acids: CASSRGETQYF. The CDR3 nucleotides read TGTGCCAGCAGCCGGGGAGAGACCCAGTACTTC.

This clone turned up a few times. The rearrangement links TRBV18 to TRBJ1-6; 11 bases align to TRBD1. J lost 11 bases, V lost 2 bases, and 8 bases had no gene match. CDR1 and CDR2 (germline): KGHSH, LQKENI. This CDR3 has 16 residues. CDR3 region: CASSPGSGTGGAPLHF. For the CDR3, the DNA is TGTGCCAGCTCACCAGGGTCGGGGACAGGGGGTGCACCCCTCCACTTT.

The rearrangement joins TRBV5-6 to TRBJ1-1; D is uncertain. Germline values: CDR1 SGHDT, CDR2 YYEEEE. The V end lost 2 bases, the J end lost 11 bases, and 16 bases lay between the germline ends. The CDR3 covers 13 residues. The CDR3: CASSLGSPTGAFF. Written as DNA, the CDR3 is TGTGCCAGCAGCTTAGGCAGCCCAACGGGGGCTTTCTTT.

This clone appeared a few times. This chain connects TRBV2 to TRBJ1-2; TRBD1 aligns across 7 bases. V gave up 10 bases and J gave up 2 bases; unmatched junction bases: 4. CDR3 length equals 12 residues. CDR1 is SNHLY and CDR2 is FYNNEI in the germline V gene. The CDR3 region is CANGQANYGYTF. CDR3 nucleotide sequence: TGTGCCAACGGACAGGCCAACTATGGCTACACCTTC.

This clone was found a few times. The chain links TRBV2 to TRBJ1-2; TRBD1 aligns across 7 bases. The CDR3 totals 13 residues. With 6 bases clipped from V and 3 bases from J, the junction kept 4 bases outside the gene matches. Germline V lookup: CDR1 SNHLY, CDR2 FYNNEI. CDR3 coding DNA: TGTGCCAGCAGGACTACAGGGGACTATGGCTACACCTTC. It yields the protein CASRTTGDYGYTF.

Only a few counts were recorded for this clone. This sequence joins TRBV14 and TRBJ2-1, with 10 bases aligning to TRBD2. V gave up 1 base and J gave up 3 bases; unmatched junction bases: 3. CDR3 length: 16 residues. The germline CDR1 and CDR2 sequences are SGHDN and FVKESK. CDR3 in DNA: TGTGCCAGCAGCCAAGTTGGACTAGCGGTCTACAATGAGCAGTTCTTC. Amino acid sequence: CASSQVGLAVYNEQFF.